This entry lists 31 T cell receptor beta chains sequenced from one sample in a study of shared clonotypes between healthy human individuals. Libraries were prepared by immunoSEQ multiplex PCR; TCRdb keeps only in-frame clonotypes and omits some of them. This sample has approximately 2.5 million clones; roughly 92% occur once, and the top ten carry around 0.14%. Material for sequencing was naive CD4+ T cells sorted from blood. Subset specified: CD45RA+ positively selected. The receptors originated from a man aged 18 to 29 in good health.

This chain connects TRBV5-1 to TRBJ2-5; the match to TRBD1 covers 7 bases. Germline lookup yields CDR1 SGHRS and CDR2 YFSETQ. This CDR3 region has 14 residues. Trimming at V came to 5 bases and at J to 4 bases, leaving 8 bases not matched to a gene. The CDR3 DNA reads TGCGCCAGCAGTTTTACAGGGGAGAGAGAGACCCAGTACTTC. Amino acids: CASSFTGERETQYF.

The V gene is TRBV5-1, the J gene TRBJ1-2; 7 positions agree with TRBD1. The CDR3 has 17 amino acids. With 6 bases clipped from V and 3 bases from J, the junction kept 17 bases outside the gene matches. Germline V gene lookup returns CDR1 SGHRS and CDR2 YFSETQ. The DNA for the CDR3 is TGCGCCAGCATTGGTCTCCATGTATTAGACAGGGACTATGGCTACACCTTC. Amino acids: CASIGLHVLDRDYGYTF.

The chain employs TRBV18 and TRBJ2-1; 12 bases are a match to TRBD2. There are 15 residues in the CDR3. Germline V gene sequence: CDR1 KGHSH, CDR2 LQKENI. V dropped 1 base and J dropped 9; count of bases not matched to a gene: 4. The chain's CDR3 is CASSPQLAGGPEQFF. CDR3 nucleotide sequence: TGTGCCAGCTCACCACAGCTAGCGGGAGGGCCTGAGCAGTTCTTC.

Comment on this clone: At the DNA level, this CDR3 is encoded by other sequences in the same sample as well. This sequence joins TRBV18 and TRBJ2-7; no clear D gene. Trimming shortened V by 5 bases and J by 0 bases, and 5 bases separated the two germline ends. Germline CDR1 reads KGHSH; CDR2 reads LQKENI. The CDR3 loop spans 12 amino acids. The CDR3 region is CASSSDSYEQYF. As DNA, the CDR3 is TGTGCCAGCTCATCAGACTCCTACGAGCAGTACTTC.

The chain uses TRBV5-6 and TRBJ1-4; D ambiguous. V was trimmed by 3 bases and J by 8 bases, leaving 23 bases between them. Germline lookup yields CDR1 SGHDT and CDR2 YYEEEE. The CDR3 extends over 17 amino acids. The CDR3 coding sequence is TGTGCCAGCAGCTCTGCACCCAGCACGGCCCCATCCGAAAAACTGTTTTTT. It encodes CASSSAPSTAPSEKLFF.

The V and J genes are TRBV13 and TRBJ1-6, with no clear D. Trimming took off 4 bases at V and 5 bases at J, with 9 bases between the two ends. The CDR3 extends over 14 amino acids. In germline, CDR1 is PRHDT, CDR2 FYEKMQ (reference sequence). This CDR3 is CASSSSTNNSPLHF. The DNA of the CDR3 is TGTGCCAGCAGCTCGTCGACAAATAATTCACCCCTCCACTTT. Using reference TRBV13 and TRBJ1-6 for the parts outside the CDR3, the full variable domain is AAGVIQSPRHLIKEKRETATLKCYPIPRHDTVYWYQQGPGQDPQFLISFYEKMQSDKGSIPDRFSAQQFSDYHSELNMSSLELGDSALYFCASSSSTNNSPLHFGNGTRLTVT.

Comment on this clone: The identical CDR3 is also encoded by other nucleotide sequences in the sample. The chain employs TRBV5-1 and TRBJ1-4, with 9 nucleotides matching TRBD1. The CDR3 sequence is 14 residues long. The V segment lost 4 bases and the J segment 7 bases; nucleotides outside the gene matches: 5. Germline V gene data show CDR1 as SGHRS and CDR2 as YFSETQ. The CDR3 reads CASSPGQGTEKLFF. The CDR3 DNA sequence: TGCGCCAGCAGCCCCGGACAGGGGACTGAAAAACTGTTTTTT.

The J gene is TRBJ2-7, the V gene TRBV28; possibly TRBD2 for D (7 bases). The germline gives CDR1 MDHEN, CDR2 SYDVKM. V lost 9 bases and J 7 bases, leaving 13 bases between the germline ends. CDR3 length equals 11 residues. CDR3 coding DNA: TGTGCCAGTGGGGGGGCAGGGGAGCAGTACTTC. This gives the protein CASGGAGEQYF.

The V call is TRBV6-6, the J call TRBJ1-6; D uncertain. V lost 6 bases and J 7 bases, leaving 16 bases between the germline ends. CDR3 length equals 15 residues. From germline, CDR1 is MNHNY and CDR2 SVGAGI (reference sequence). The CDR3 DNA sequence: TGTGCCAGCAGACCAACGACCCCCAGCAATTCACCCCTCCACTTT. It codes for CASRPTTPSNSPLHF.

The CDR3 protein is CAWSVNRIGGSPLHF. CDR3 bases: TGTGCCTGGAGTGTTAATAGAATAGGAGGCTCACCCCTCCACTTT. V gene TRBV30 combines with J gene TRBJ1-6; D gene ambiguous. V lost 0 bases and J lost 10, with 16 bases in between. CDR1 is GTSNPN and CDR2 is SVGIG in the germline V gene (reference sequence). This CDR3 has 15 residues.

V is TRBV9 and J is TRBJ2-3, with 15 bases fitting TRBD2. Germline CDR1 SGDLS, CDR2 YYNGEE. CDR3 length: 20 amino acids. V shed 0 bases, J shed 0 bases, and the junction held 8 bases outside the gene matches. The CDR3 bases are TGTGCCAGCAGCGTAGCTGGGGGACTAGCGGGGGGCTCTAGCACAGATACGCAGTATTTT. Translating it yields CASSVAGGLAGGSSTDTQYF.

This chain joins TRBV11-3 and TRBJ1-1; maybe TRBD1 (6 bases). The CDR3 contains 16 residues. Germline CDR1 and CDR2: SGHNT and YENEEA. Trimming took 4 bases from V and 0 from J, leaving 15 bases between them. In DNA form, the CDR3 reads TGTGCCAGCAGCTCGACAGGTGACGGGATGAACACTGAAGCTTTCTTT. Its protein is CASSSTGDGMNTEAFF.

The rearrangement links TRBV7-2 to TRBJ1-3; 7 bases fit TRBD1. After removal of 4 bases from V and 2 bases from J, the junction contained 2 bases not matched to a gene. CDR1 and CDR2 from the germline V gene are SGHTA and FQGNSA. This CDR3 has 14 amino acids. The CDR3 here is CASSSTGPGNTIYF. The CDR3 DNA reads as TGTGCCAGCAGCTCGACAGGGCCTGGAAACACCATATATTTT.

This chain uses TRBV30 with TRBJ2-4; the D call may be TRBD1 or TRBD2 (5 bases each). CDR3 length: 13 amino acids. The V end lost 0 bases, the J end lost 10 bases, and 13 bases lay between the germline ends. The germline V gene has CDR1 GTSNPN and CDR2 SVGIG (reference sequence). The CDR3 DNA follows: TGTGCCTGGAGTGTCCCGGGGCTTTGGATTCAGTACTTC. Protein product: CAWSVPGLWIQYF.

CDR3 loop: CASSTMGLAGTTDTQYF. CDR3 DNA: TGCGCCAGCTCGACCATGGGACTAGCGGGTACCACAGATACGCAGTATTTT. V is TRBV10-1 and J is TRBJ2-3; 12 nucleotides line up with TRBD2. V gave up 8 bases and J gave up 2 bases; unmatched junction bases: 11. The CDR3 runs to 17 residues. CDR1 and CDR2 from the germline V gene are WNHNN and SYGVQD (reference sequence).

This chain connects TRBV5-4 to TRBJ2-2, with 8 nucleotides matching TRBD1. V shed 3 bases and J 2 bases; nucleotides not matched to a gene: 6. Germline V CDR1 and CDR2: SGHNT, YYREEE (reference sequence). This CDR3 has 16 amino acids. The CDR3: CASSSTGDINTGELFF. CDR3 sequence (DNA): TGTGCCAGCAGCTCGACAGGGGATATTAACACCGGGGAGCTGTTTTTT.

The V call is TRBV28, the J call TRBJ1-2; 7 bases agree with TRBD1. In germline, CDR1 is MDHEN, CDR2 SYDVKM. The CDR3 consists of 13 residues. V shed 4 bases and J 6 bases; nucleotides not matched to a gene: 5. The CDR3 is CASSSGGPDGYTF. The DNA for the CDR3 is TGTGCCAGCAGTTCAGGGGGTCCCGATGGCTACACCTTC.

The rearrangement uses TRBV25-1 and TRBJ1-4; TRBD1 might be the D (5 bases). Trimming left V 6 bases short and J 5 bases short, with 19 bases between. The CDR3 runs 16 residues. CDR1 and CDR2 (germline): MGHDK, SYGVNS. CDR3 in DNA: TGTGCCAGCAGCCCGGGGGATGGGCGAGTCAATGAAAAACTGTTTTTT. Translated: CASSPGDGRVNEKLFF. The full variable domain, with the rest looked up from reference TRBV25-1 and TRBJ1-4, is EADIYQTPRYLVIGTGKKITLECSQTMGHDKMYWYQQDPGMELHLIHYSYGVNSTEKGDLSSESTVSRIRTEHFPLTLESARPSHTSQYLCASSPGDGRVNEKLFFGSGTQLSVL.

This clone was picked up a small number of times. This chain links TRBV27 with TRBJ1-6; 10 bases match TRBD1. Germline values: CDR1 MNHEY, CDR2 SMNVEV (reference sequence). The CDR3 extends over 14 amino acids. The J segment lost 6 bases and the V segment lost 6 bases, leaving 2 bases of the junction unmatched. The chain's CDR3 is CASSRQGANSPLHF. CDR3 DNA sequence: TGTGCCAGCAGCCGACAGGGGGCTAATTCACCCCTCCACTTT.

This chain connects TRBV4-3 to TRBJ2-1, with 13 bases identical to TRBD2. Germline CDR1 reads LGHNA; CDR2 reads YSLEER. CDR3 length equals 21 residues. CDR3 amino acids: CVLTLRDRGSKRLAGGDEQFF. CDR3 nucleotide sequence: TGCGTTCTCACCCTGCGGGACAGAGGATCAAAAAGACTAGCGGGAGGCGATGAGCAGTTCTTC.

In DNA, the CDR3 is TGCGCCAGCAGCTTAGACGTCCCGGGCACCGGGGAGCTGTTTTTT. Translated: CASSLDVPGTGELFF. The V and J genes are TRBV5-1 and TRBJ2-2; D call uncertain. CDR1 and CDR2 (germline): SGHRS, YFSETQ. The V end lost 2 bases, the J end lost 4 bases, and 12 bases lay between the germline ends. CDR3 length: 15 amino acids.

This clone appeared a single time. Other nucleotide sequences from this sample produce the same CDR3. The chain joins TRBV18 to TRBJ2-5; D not certain. CDR1 and CDR2 from the germline V gene are KGHSH and LQKENI. Trimming shortened V by 2 bases and J by 5 bases, and 3 bases separated the two germline ends. The CDR3 covers 11 residues. For the CDR3, the DNA is TGTGCCAGCTCACCAAGCGAGACCCAGTACTTC. This codes for CASSPSETQYF.

V gene TRBV5-6 combines with J gene TRBJ1-6; 7 bases line up with TRBD1. V lost 1 base and J lost 10; bases outside the gene matches: 8. In germline, CDR1 is SGHDT, CDR2 YYEEEE. The CDR3 is 15 residues long. In DNA, the CDR3 is TGTGCCAGCAGCTTGTATGACAGGGTATACTCACCCCTCCACTTT. Protein product: CASSLYDRVYSPLHF.

In regard to this clone: The same CDR3 can be traced to other DNA sequences in this sample. The V and J genes are TRBV6-1 and TRBJ1-2; D is ambiguous. V lost 10 bases and J lost 5, with 11 bases in between. Germline-derived CDR1 and CDR2 are MNHNS and SASEGT. The CDR3 extends over 11 amino acids. CDR3 region: CATTGGYGYTF. The CDR3 DNA reads as TGTGCCACCACGGGTGGTTATGGCTACACCTTC.

J is TRBJ2-3 and V is TRBV5-1; either TRBD1 or TRBD2 may fit D (5 bases each). This CDR3 region has 13 residues. Germline loops: CDR1 SGHRS, CDR2 YFSETQ. Trimming left V 4 bases short and J 6 bases short, with 12 bases between. The CDR3 region has the DNA TGCGCCAGCAGCCGGGCCCGGGGCGATACGCAGTATTTT. The encoded protein is CASSRARGDTQYF. The full variable domain, rest sourced from reference TRBV5-1 and TRBJ2-3, is KAGVTQTPRYLIKTRGQQVTLSCSPISGHRSVSWYQQTPGQGLQFLFEYFSETQRNKGNFPGRFSGRQFSNSRSEMNVSTLELGDSALYLCASSRARGDTQYFGPGTRLTVL.

This sequence joins TRBV5-1 and TRBJ2-3; D may be TRBD2 (7 bases). V was clipped by 3 bases and J by 5 bases, with 16 bases between them. Per germline, CDR1 SGHRS and CDR2 YFSETQ. The CDR3 has 15 residues. The CDR3 DNA follows: TGCGCCAGCAGCTACTTTAGGGGGGGCCAAGATACGCAGTATTTT. It encodes CASSYFRGGQDTQYF.

The chain employs TRBV10-2 and TRBJ1-5; D may be TRBD1 (5 bases). This CDR3 contains 13 residues. Germline CDR1 and CDR2: WSHSY and SAAADI. V was pared by 11 bases and J by 5 bases, with 16 bases between. DNA for the CDR3: TGCGCCTCAACTCAGGGACGGGATCAGCCCCAGCATTTT. The encoded protein is CASTQGRDQPQHF.

This chain connects TRBV30 to TRBJ1-3; no clear D. The CDR3 runs 14 residues. The germline V gene encodes CDR1 GTSNPN and CDR2 SVGIG (reference sequence). V lost 1 base and J lost 2, with 9 bases in between. The CDR3 region is CAWSAGKTGNTIYF. Here the CDR3 DNA reads TGTGCCTGGAGTGCCGGCAAAACTGGAAACACCATATATTTT.

This clone showed up just once. This chain uses TRBV12-5 with TRBJ2-1, with D perhaps TRBD2 (6 bases). CDR3 size: 23 residues. Germline V gene sequence: CDR1 LGHNT, CDR2 FRNRAP. With 7 bases removed from V and 9 bases from J, the gap between germline ends came to 46 bases. CDR3 in amino acids: CASVSTKGLRGGSADLILGEQFF. CDR3 coding DNA: TGTGCTAGTGTCTCGACGAAAGGACTCCGAGGAGGGTCAGCGGATCTCATATTGGGTGAGCAGTTCTTC. Together with reference TRBV12-5 and TRBJ2-1, the CDR3 gives the full variable domain: DARVTQTPRHKVTEMGQEVTMRCQPILGHNTVFWYRQTMMQGLELLAYFRNRAPLDDSGMPKDRFSAEMPDATLATLKIQPSEPRDSAVYFCASVSTKGLRGGSADLILGEQFFGPGTRLTVL.

The table lists this clone with a few counts. The chain recombines TRBV19 with TRBJ1-1; D is unclear. Germline CDR1 reads LNHDA; CDR2 reads SQIVND (reference sequence). The CDR3 spans 14 residues. V lost 5 bases and J 7 bases, leaving 17 bases between the germline ends. The CDR3 nucleotides read TGTGCCAGTAGTGCCCCTCGGGCAACCAATGAAGCTTTCTTT. This gives the protein CASSAPRATNEAFF.

The sample holds a few counts of this clone. The chain combines TRBV4-2 with TRBJ1-6; D is undetermined. The V end was cut by 1 base, the J end by 8 bases, with 6 bases between. CDR1 is LGHNA, CDR2 YNFKEQ, per germline. This CDR3 has 13 residues. As DNA, the CDR3 is TGTGCCAGCAGCCAAGGCGGGGATTCACCCCTCCACTTT. This codes for CASSQGGDSPLHF.